This is a list of T cell receptor beta chains from one sample in a study of shared clonotypes between healthy human individuals. The assay was immunoSEQ multiplex PCR, and TCRdb's table has in-frame clones only and misses some. The sample shows 950,000 to 1,100,000 clones, about 74% of them seen only once. Sequences were obtained from memory CD4+ T cells sorted from blood. The source is a man between 18 and 35 years old in good health. CDR3s include the opening cysteine and the closing phenylalanine or tryptophan. Each record gives: J gene, clone size, V gene, CDR3 length, D gene, CDR3 DNA, CDR3 protein. D genes are given only for firm matches. Clone sizes are given selectively: once, few, many, or a class where the clone is expanded.

TRBJ1-5 | NA | TRBV4-1 | 17 | NA | TGCGCCAGCAGCCAAGAAGGTACGGACAGACCCAATCAGCCCCAGCATTTT | CASSQEGTDRPNQPQHF
TRBJ1-6 | NA | TRBV28 | 15 | NA | TGTGCCAGCAGTTCCCCGGGGTTGGATAATTCACCCCTCCACTTT | CASSSPGLDNSPLHF
TRBJ1-2 | NA | TRBV18 | 14 | TRBD1 | TGTGCCAGCTCACCTTCTCGGACAGGGGTTGGCTACACCTTC | CASSPSRTGVGYTF
TRBJ2-7 | NA | TRBV29-1 | 14 | TRBD1 | TGCAGCGTTGAAGGGACAGGGCAAAGAAACGAGCAGTACTTC | CSVEGTGQRNEQYF
TRBJ2-3 | few | TRBV18 | 15 | TRBD2 | TGTGCCAGCTCTCGAATAGCGGGAGCGGAAGATACGCAGTATTTT | CASSRIAGAEDTQYF
TRBJ2-3 | NA | TRBV28 | 11 | NA | TGTGCCAGCAGTTTTGGGTATACGCAGTATTTT | CASSFGYTQYF
TRBJ1-6 | NA | TRBV2 | 10 | NA | TGTGCAGACCAGGCCCTCGCCCTCCACTTT | CADQALALHF
TRBJ1-2 | NA | TRBV5-5 | 14 | TRBD1 | TGTGCCAGCAGCTTGCCGGGACAGCAATATGGCTACACCTTC | CASSLPGQQYGYTF
TRBJ2-3 | NA | TRBV5-6 | 14 | NA | TGTGCCAGCAGCTTGGACACCTCGGGAGATACGCAGTATTTT | CASSLDTSGDTQYF
TRBJ1-1 | once | TRBV7-8 | 12 | NA | TGTGCCAGCAGCTCGAGCTCTATGGGGGCTTTCTTT | CASSSSSMGAFF
TRBJ2-7 | NA | TRBV7-6 | 14 | NA | TGTGCCAGCAGCTTAGGGTGGGACTCCTACGAGCAGTACTTC | CASSLGWDSYEQYF
TRBJ1-4 | NA | TRBV18 | 13 | NA | TGTGCCAGCTCACCGAAGACTAATGAAAAACTGTTTTTT | CASSPKTNEKLFF
TRBJ2-3 | once | TRBV29-1 | 20 | TRBD2 | TGCAGCGTTGAAGTCCGAGAACTAGCGGGGGGGCTGGTAGTTAGGGATACGCAGTATTTT | CSVEVRELAGGLVVRDTQYF
TRBJ2-7 | few | TRBV18 | 15 | NA | TGTGCCAGCTCACCGAGTTCTAGGGAGCGCCACGAGCAGTACTTC | CASSPSSRERHEQYF
TRBJ2-5 | NA | TRBV6-1 | 18 | NA | TGTGCCAGCAGTGAAGCTTTGACGGGGGCCGCGGTAGCAGAGACCCAGTACTTC | CASSEALTGAAVAETQYF
TRBJ2-1 | NA | TRBV5-1 | 15 | TRBD2 | TGCGCCAGCAGCTCGGGACTAGCGGGAAACCATGAGCAGTTCTTC | CASSSGLAGNHEQFF
TRBJ1-5 | few | TRBV2 | 15 | NA | TGTGCCAGCAGTCGGGACCACAACAATAATCAGCCCCAGCATTTT | CASSRDHNNNQPQHF
TRBJ1-5 | few | TRBV18 | 14 | NA | TGTGCCAGCGCACTACAGGGTTCCAATCAGCCCCAGCATTTT | CASALQGSNQPQHF